This TCR beta chain is drawn from a study of T cells expressing NK-cell markers. Across the whole study: Investigators obtained TCR beta repertoires from sorted CD3+CD56+NKG2C+, CD3+CD56+NKG2C- and CD3+CD56-NKG2C+ T cells.

CDR3 length: 16 amino acids. Germline CDR1 and CDR2: SGDLS and YYNGEE. As for this clonotype: No antigen is known for it.

Whole-study results and caveats: Several donors showed these clonotypes also leading the CD3+CD56-NKG2C+ fraction. The share of CD8+ T cells held by dominant NKG2C+ clonotypes was about 1.0-7.5% in several donors.

As the method of synthesis, 5'RACE template switching with UMIs yielded TCR beta cDNA. For each CDR3 protein, TCRdb gives one entry from its re-call of the 5' RACE reads, without DNA. In all, the sample yields about 390,000 distinct CDR3 sequences. The TCR sequence derives from a woman in her 50s in good health. The sequenced sample consisted of blood T cells: a sorted CD56 or NKG2C T cell subset, CD4+ or CD8+ T cells, or bulk PBMC T cells (not recorded which). The gene calls are TRBV9 and TRBJ2-7; TCRdb indicates TRBD1, and absent DNA this call remains unverified. This CDR3 is CASSVEASPLGYEQYF.